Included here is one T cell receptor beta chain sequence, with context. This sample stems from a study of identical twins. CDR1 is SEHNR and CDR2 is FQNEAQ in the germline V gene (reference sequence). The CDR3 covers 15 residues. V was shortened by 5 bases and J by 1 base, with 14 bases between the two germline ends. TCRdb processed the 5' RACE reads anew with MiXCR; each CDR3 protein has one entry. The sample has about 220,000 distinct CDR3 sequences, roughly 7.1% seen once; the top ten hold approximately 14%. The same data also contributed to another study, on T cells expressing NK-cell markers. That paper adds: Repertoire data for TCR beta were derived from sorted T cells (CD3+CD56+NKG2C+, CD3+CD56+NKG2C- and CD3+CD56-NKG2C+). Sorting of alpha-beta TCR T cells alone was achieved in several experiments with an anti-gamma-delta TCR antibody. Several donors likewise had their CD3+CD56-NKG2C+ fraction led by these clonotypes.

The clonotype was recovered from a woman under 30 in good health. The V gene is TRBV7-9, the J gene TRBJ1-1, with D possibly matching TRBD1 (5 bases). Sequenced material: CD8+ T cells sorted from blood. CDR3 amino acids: CASSRQTSENTEAFF. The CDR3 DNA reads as TGTGCCAGCAGCCGACAGACATCTGAGAACACTGAAGCTTTCTTT.